This T cell receptor beta chain was captured in a study of shared clonotypes between healthy human individuals. Sequenced by immunoSEQ multiplex PCR; TCRdb stores in-frame clones only, minus some. The sample has under 850,000 clones; over 55% are singletons. Germline V gives CDR1 MNHNS, CDR2 SASEGT. CDR3 length: 13 residues. With 3 bases removed from V and 3 bases from J, the gap between germline ends came to 9 bases. A remark on this clone: Antigen specificity is unknown.

Notes on the study in general: Non-shared clonotypes had lower generation probabilities than those shared by all four donors.

Sequences were obtained from memory CD4+ T cells sorted from blood. Subset: CD45RA-negative fraction. The sequence derives from a woman aged 25 to 39 in good health. V and J are TRBV6-1 and TRBJ2-7; D ambiguous. CDR3 coding DNA: TGTGCCAGCAGTGAGTTTTGGGGCTACGAGCAGTACTTC. Translating gives CASSEFWGYEQYF.